By sample fraction, the clone carrying this T cell receptor (beta chain) is medium-sized. The target antigen is unknown. The data were obtained in a study of immune heterogeneity within non-small cell lung tumors. Study results and caveats: Local T-cell repertoire clonality was correlated with local tumor mutational burden, and the correlation was positive. It was moderate in strength but statistically significant (R roughly 0.35).

The germline V and J ends were trimmed by 6 bases and 7 bases, with 16 bases remaining between them. The CDR3 is 15 residues long. The germline V gene encodes CDR1 LNHDA and CDR2 SQIVND (reference sequence). The template for each sample was about 660 ng of genomic DNA, which had been extracted from bulk tumor tissue. During surgery, several far-apart biopsies were obtained from every primary tumor. These patients got curative surgery after being newly diagnosed with untreated non-small cell lung cancer. Amplifying TCR beta CDR3 involved multiplex PCR carried out with 32 V and 13 J primers. One entry per CDR3 protein, called by TCRdb with MiXCR from the multiplex PCR reads. In the table there are under 14,000 distinct CDR3 sequences, approximately 20% of which are singletons.

The sample taken for sequencing was lung tumor tissue. The clonotype was recovered from a man in his 60s with non-small cell lung cancer. V is TRBV19 and J is TRBJ1-6; tentative D call: TRBD1 (5 bases). DNA of the CDR3: TGTGCCAGTAGATCCGGGGGACGGCTGAATTCACCCCTCCACTTT. This sequence encodes CASRSGGRLNSPLHF.